The 10 T cell receptor beta chains presented below share a single source sample, sequenced in a study of T-cell memory formation after mild COVID-19. From the 5' RACE reads, TCRdb called clonotypes with MiXCR, one entry per CDR3 protein. The sample comprises about 140,000 distinct CDR3 sequences, roughly 15% of which are singletons, and around an eighth rests with the top ten. Sequences were obtained from PBMCs or a T cell subset sorted from them (not recorded which). These receptors were taken from an adult woman who had mild COVID-19 (a few samples of this study predate the infection). Cell type and time point are not known.

The chain combines TRBV2 with TRBJ2-3; D is perhaps TRBD1 or TRBD2 (5 bases each). V shed 3 bases and J shed 6 bases, with 16 bases lying between them. In germline, CDR1 is SNHLY, CDR2 FYNNEI. This CDR3 comprises 15 residues. Here the CDR3 reads CASSERDLGWDTQYF. DNA of the CDR3: TGTGCCAGCAGTGAGAGGGACCTAGGATGGGATACGCAGTATTTT.

The chain is built from TRBV4-2 and TRBJ2-7, with TRBD1 matching over 7 bases. V dropped 0 bases and J dropped 7; count of bases not matched to a gene: 18. The CDR3 length is 18 residues. Germline lookup yields CDR1 LGHNA and CDR2 YNFKEQ. In DNA form, the CDR3 reads TGTGCCAGCAGCCAAGAGTGGGCGACAGGGTATCATTCGGGGGAGCAGTACTTC. Its translation: CASSQEWATGYHSGEQYF.

The V call is TRBV12-3 or TRBV12-4, the J call TRBJ1-1, with TRBD1 identical over 7 bases. This CDR3 has 15 residues. Germline trimming cut 1 base from V and 4 bases from J; bases unmatched to any gene: 6. The CDR3 nucleotides are TGTGCCAGCAGTTTAGTATCACAGGGGCCCACTGAAGCTTTCTTT. Its protein is CASSLVSQGPTEAFF.

The chain uses TRBV7-9 and TRBJ1-1, with 9 positions matching TRBD1. The length of the CDR3 is 15 residues. Per germline, CDR1 SEHNR and CDR2 FQNEAQ (reference sequence). Unmatched junction bases numbered 3, after V lost 4 bases and J lost 0 bases. CDR3 protein: CASSSWDRVNTEAFF. The DNA of the CDR3 is TGTGCCAGCAGCTCGTGGGACAGGGTGAACACTGAAGCTTTCTTT.

The J gene is TRBJ2-5, the V gene TRBV5-1, with D unresolved. The germline gives CDR1 SGHRS, CDR2 YFSETQ. The CDR3 totals 14 residues. V lost 0 bases, J lost 2 bases, and 8 bases lay in between. The CDR3 DNA is TGCGCCAGCAGCTTGGGGCAGTATCAAGAGACCCAGTACTTC. It codes for CASSLGQYQETQYF.

This chain links TRBV7-6 with TRBJ2-7; D unclear. V was cut by 1 base and J by 5 bases, with 18 bases left in between. The germline V gene encodes CDR1 SGHVS and CDR2 FNYEAQ. This CDR3 has 16 residues. The CDR3 reads CASSLGRMVSSHEQYF. The CDR3 DNA reads as TGTGCCAGCAGCTTAGGCCGGATGGTTTCCAGCCACGAGCAGTACTTC.

There are a few counts of this clonotype. The chain links TRBV25-1 to TRBJ2-5, with TRBD1 identical over 8 bases. This CDR3 spans 15 amino acids. J gave up 3 bases and V 2 bases, and 5 bases lay outside the gene matches. Germline V gene data show CDR1 as MGHDK and CDR2 as SYGVNS. The CDR3 is CASSEPDRGEETQYF. Here the CDR3 DNA reads TGTGCCAGCAGTGAACCAGACAGGGGAGAAGAGACCCAGTACTTC. Filled out from reference TRBV25-1 and TRBJ2-5, the complete variable domain reads EADIYQTPRYLVIGTGKKITLECSQTMGHDKMYWYQQDPGMELHLIHYSYGVNSTEKGDLSSESTVSRIRTEHFPLTLESARPSHTSQYLCASSEPDRGEETQYFGPGTRLLVL.

The CDR3 DNA is TGTGCCAGCAGCCTAGAACAGGGGGTTGGCACTGAAGCTTTCTTT. Translation: CASSLEQGVGTEAFF. J is TRBJ1-1 and V is TRBV7-3; 8 bases line up with TRBD1. With 5 bases clipped from V and 4 bases from J, the junction kept 9 bases outside the gene matches. The germline V gene has CDR1 SGHTA and CDR2 FQGTGA. The CDR3 extends over 15 amino acids. Looking up the rest from reference TRBV7-3 and TRBJ1-1 gives the full variable domain: GAGVSQTPSNKVTEKGKYVELRCDPISGHTALYWYRQSLGQGPEFLIYFQGTGAADDSGLPNDRFFAVRPEGSVSTLKIQRTERGDSAVYLCASSLEQGVGTEAFFGQGTRLTVV.

The gene calls are TRBV4-2 and TRBJ2-5, with 7 nucleotides matching TRBD2. This CDR3 has 16 amino acids. Unmatched junction bases numbered 6, after V lost 1 base and J lost 1 base. CDR1 is LGHNA, CDR2 YNFKEQ, per germline. The DNA of the CDR3 is TGTGCCAGCAGCCAAGCCGTGACGGGGGGCCAAGAGACCCAGTACTTC. Amino acid sequence: CASSQAVTGGQETQYF.

There are a few counts of this clonotype. The chain is built from TRBV18 and TRBJ2-7; 10 nucleotides agree with TRBD2. This CDR3 spans 16 amino acids. Germline V gene data show CDR1 as KGHSH and CDR2 as LQKENI. With 0 bases clipped from V and 0 bases from J, the junction kept 2 bases outside the gene matches. In DNA form, the CDR3 reads TGTGCCAGCTCACCACCGAGCGGGAGGGCCTCCTACGAGCAGTACTTC. It yields the protein CASSPPSGRASYEQYF.